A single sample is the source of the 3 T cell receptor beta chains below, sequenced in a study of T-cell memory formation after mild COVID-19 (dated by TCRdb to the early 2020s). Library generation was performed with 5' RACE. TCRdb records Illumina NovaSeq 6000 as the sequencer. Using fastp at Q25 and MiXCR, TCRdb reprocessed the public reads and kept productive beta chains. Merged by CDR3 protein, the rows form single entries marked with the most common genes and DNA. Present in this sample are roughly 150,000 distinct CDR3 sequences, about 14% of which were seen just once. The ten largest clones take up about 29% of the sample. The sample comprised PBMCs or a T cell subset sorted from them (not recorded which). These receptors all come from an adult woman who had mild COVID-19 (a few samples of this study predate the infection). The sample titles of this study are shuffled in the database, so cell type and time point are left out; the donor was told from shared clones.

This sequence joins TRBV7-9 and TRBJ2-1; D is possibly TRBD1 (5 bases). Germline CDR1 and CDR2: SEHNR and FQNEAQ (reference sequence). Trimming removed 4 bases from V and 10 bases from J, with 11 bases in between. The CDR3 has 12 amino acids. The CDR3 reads CASSSISGEQFF. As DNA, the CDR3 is TGTGCCAGCAGCTCTATCTCAGGGGAGCAGTTCTTC.

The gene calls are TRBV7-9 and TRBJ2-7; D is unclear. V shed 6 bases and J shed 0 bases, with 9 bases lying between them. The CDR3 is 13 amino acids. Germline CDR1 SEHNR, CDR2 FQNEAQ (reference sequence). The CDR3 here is CASSDQRSYEQYF. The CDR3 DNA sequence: TGTGCCAGCAGTGACCAACGCTCCTACGAGCAGTACTTC.

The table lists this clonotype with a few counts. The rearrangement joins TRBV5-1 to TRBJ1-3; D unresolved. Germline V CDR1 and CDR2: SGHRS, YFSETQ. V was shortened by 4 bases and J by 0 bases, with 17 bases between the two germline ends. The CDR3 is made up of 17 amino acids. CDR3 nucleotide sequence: TGCGCCAGCAGCCCAGACGGACTTACAAGCTCTGGAAACACCATATATTTT. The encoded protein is CASSPDGLTSSGNTIYF. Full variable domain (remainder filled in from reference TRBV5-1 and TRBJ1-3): KAGVTQTPRYLIKTRGQQVTLSCSPISGHRSVSWYQQTPGQGLQFLFEYFSETQRNKGNFPGRFSGRQFSNSRSEMNVSTLELGDSALYLCASSPDGLTSSGNTIYFGEGSWLTVV.